This TCR beta chain was sequenced for a study of T cells in Graves' hyperthyroidism and ophthalmopathy. V was shortened by 5 bases and J by 0 bases, with 17 bases between the two germline ends. The CDR3 spans 16 residues. Germline CDR1 is SGHRS and CDR2 is YFSETQ. General study points: Blood also contained most expanded thyroid clonotypes above 0.001.

Patients were excluded for uncontrolled infection, other autoimmune disease, pregnancy or lactation. Diagnosis rested on symptoms, serum thyroxine and TRAb, thyroid ultrasound, and orbital computed tomography. There were TCR beta CDR3 regions amplified from RNA transcripts. HTBI primers were the set used in a first-round RT-PCR of the TCR CDR3. One entry per CDR3 protein results from TCRdb running MiXCR on the multiplex PCR reads. The table shows about 680,000 distinct CDR3 sequences, with just over 35% occurring only once. Only a few counts were recorded for this clonotype. Its antigen remains unknown.

The sample was blood. The chain recombines TRBV5-1 with TRBJ2-5; D not certain. The TCR comes from a woman aged 40 to 50 with Graves' hyperthyroidism. Written as DNA, the CDR3 is TGCGCCAGCAGGACCACCTGGGCAGCTTACCAAGAGACCCAGTACTTC. The encoded protein is CASRTTWAAYQETQYF.